These 7 T cell receptor beta chains were all obtained from the same sample, sequenced in a study of CD8+ T cells in alopecia areata (dated by TCRdb to 2016 to 2019). Pooled mouse cutaneous lymph node cells were stained for CD4, CD8alpha, NKG2D, NKG2ACE and other markers and were then sorted on a BD Influx. The method behind the library was the immunoSEQ multiplex PCR assay. For TCR sequencing, RNA was extracted from every sample and reverse transcribed into cDNA to serve as template. TCRdb mirrors the immuneACCESS table, restricted to in-frame sequences. Some clones are absent from its copies; in checked studies, under half trace to an unresolved V gene, and the reason for the others is unknown. This sample has approximately 300,000 clones, none of them a singleton. The leading ten clones occupy 1.2% of the sample. Sequenced input: CD4+ T cells sorted from a lymph node. These receptors were taken from a C3H/HeJ mouse with alopecia areata. For this strain, the MHC haplotype is H2-k.

As for this clone: These gene names are mouse names. The observed sequence ends 4 residues before the CDR3 terminus, with the missing tail filled in from the germline J gene. The V call is TRBV1, the J call TRBJ2-7; the match to TRBD2 covers 8 bases. There are 15 residues in the CDR3. The germline V gene encodes CDR1 NSQYPW and CDR2 LRSPGD (reference sequence). Trimming at V came to 5 bases and at J to 0 bases, leaving 6 bases not matched to a gene. The CDR3 spells CTCSLGGMSSYEQYF. CDR3 DNA, as far as it was read: TGCACCTGCAGTTTGGGGGGGATGAGCTCCTAT.

Regarding this clone: Gene names and germline match the mouse. Read sequence stops 4 residues before the CDR3 end, and the germline J gene provides the missing end. J is TRBJ2-1 and V is TRBV14; no definite D call. The CDR3 contains 13 residues. Germline V gene data show CDR1 as SGHDT and CDR2 as FRDEAV. V lost 5 bases and J 3 bases, leaving 9 bases between the germline ends. The CDR3 DNA, read in part, is TGTGCCAGCAGCCCCGCCAGCTATGCT. This translates into CASSPASYA. The complete CDR3 sequence is CASSPASYAEQFF.

Note on this clone: Germline and genes here are mouse. The read gets to within 4 residues of the CDR3 end, and the germline J gene fills in the rest. V is TRBV13-3 and J is TRBJ1-1; D uncertain. CDR1 is NNHDY, CDR2 SYVADS, per germline. The CDR3 covers 13 residues. V gave up 2 bases and J gave up 0 bases, with 5 bases separating them. Incomplete CDR3 DNA: TGTGCCAGCAGTGAACAATCAAACACA. Its translation is CASSEQSNT. From start to end, the CDR3 is CASSEQSNTEVFF.

This clone was observed a handful of times. Mouse names are used for the genes. The read falls 4 residues short of the CDR3 end, and the missing part is taken from the germline J gene. The chain recombines TRBV1 with TRBJ2-2; possibly TRBD2 for D (6 bases). This CDR3 spans 15 amino acids. V was trimmed by 6 bases and J by 3 bases, leaving 14 bases between them. Germline lookup yields CDR1 NSQYPW and CDR2 LRSPGD (reference sequence). CDR3 residues: CTCRPPGGDTGQLYF. The covered CDR3 bases are TGCACCTGCAGGCCCCCGGGGGGAGACACCGGG.

This clone was observed a handful of times. Gene names denote mouse genes. The read terminates 4 residues ahead of where the CDR3 ends, so the germline J gene completes it. The J gene is TRBJ2-7, the V gene TRBV13-1, with D perhaps matching TRBD2 (5 bases). Germline lookup yields CDR1 NSHNY and CDR2 SYGAGN. There are 14 residues in the CDR3. The ends were cut back, 5 bases at V and 0 bases at J, with 12 bases in the middle. The DNA read from the CDR3 is TGTGCCAGCAGCCCCTGGGTAAGCTCCTAT. This gives the protein CASSPWVSSY. The whole CDR3 protein reads CASSPWVSSYEQYF.

This clone was counted between two and nine times. Mouse gene names and germline throughout. The CDR3 end lies 4 residues beyond the end of the read and is filled in from the germline J gene. This chain uses TRBV1 with TRBJ2-1, with 9 bases that match TRBD2. Germline V gives CDR1 NSQYPW, CDR2 LRSPGD (reference sequence). This CDR3 comprises 13 residues. J lost 6 bases, V lost 6 bases, and 3 bases had no gene match. The CDR3 sequence is CTCSTGGFAEQFF. CDR3 DNA, as far as it was read: TGCACCTGCAGCACTGGGGGGTTTGCT.

Comment on this clone: The genes and germline here are from mouse. From the germline J gene comes the end of the CDR3, since the read stops 4 residues before it. This same CDR3 is encoded by further DNA sequences in the sample. This sequence joins TRBV3 and TRBJ2-5; TRBD1 is a possible D gene (5 bases). This CDR3 spans 13 amino acids. CDR1 is SNHLY and CDR2 is FYNGKV in the germline V gene (reference sequence). CDR3 region: CASSLGQGDTQYF. Incomplete CDR3 DNA: TGTGCCAGCAGCTTAGGGCAGGGAGAC. The variable domain in full, completed from reference TRBV3 and TRBJ2-5, reads GPKVLQIPSHQIIDMGQMVTLNCDPVSNHLYFYWYKQILGQQMEFLVNFYNGKVMEKSKLFKDQFSVERPDGSYFTLKIQPTALEDSAVYFCASSLGQGDTQYFGPGTRLLVL.